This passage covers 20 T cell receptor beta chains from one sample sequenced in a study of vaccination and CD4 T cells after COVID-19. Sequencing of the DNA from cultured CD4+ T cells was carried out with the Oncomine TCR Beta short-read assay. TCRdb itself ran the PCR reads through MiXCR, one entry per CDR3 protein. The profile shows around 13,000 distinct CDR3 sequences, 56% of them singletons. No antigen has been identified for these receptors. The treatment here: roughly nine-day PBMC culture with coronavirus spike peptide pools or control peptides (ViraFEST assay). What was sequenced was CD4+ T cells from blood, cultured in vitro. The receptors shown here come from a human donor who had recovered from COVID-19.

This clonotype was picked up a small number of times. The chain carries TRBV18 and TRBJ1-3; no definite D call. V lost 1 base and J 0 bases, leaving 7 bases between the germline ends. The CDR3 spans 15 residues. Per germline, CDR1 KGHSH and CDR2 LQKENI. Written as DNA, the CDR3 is TGTGCCAGCTCACCACAGGAGGACTCTGGAAACACCATATATTTT. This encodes CASSPQEDSGNTIYF.

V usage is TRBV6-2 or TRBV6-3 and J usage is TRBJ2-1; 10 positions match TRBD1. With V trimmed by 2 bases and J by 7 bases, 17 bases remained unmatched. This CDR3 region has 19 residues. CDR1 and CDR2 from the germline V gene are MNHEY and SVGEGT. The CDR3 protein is CASSYPGTGVTLGPNEQFF. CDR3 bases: TGTGCCAGCAGTTACCCCGGGACAGGGGTAACCCTCGGCCCTAATGAGCAGTTCTTC.

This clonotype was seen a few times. As DNA, the CDR3 is TGTGCCAGCAGTTTCCGACAGGGCTCCTACGAGCAGTACTTC. Translation: CASSFRQGSYEQYF. V is TRBV12-3 or TRBV12-4 and J is TRBJ2-7; 7 bases agree with TRBD1. The CDR3 consists of 14 residues. Trimming at V came to 3 bases and at J to 0 bases, leaving 2 bases not matched to a gene.

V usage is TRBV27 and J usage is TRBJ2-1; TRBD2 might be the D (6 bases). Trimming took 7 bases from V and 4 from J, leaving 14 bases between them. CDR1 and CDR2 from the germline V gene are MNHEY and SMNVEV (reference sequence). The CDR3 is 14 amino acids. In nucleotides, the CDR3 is TGTGCCAGCAAACGGCGGGATGGGTACAATGAGCAGTTCTTC. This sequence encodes CASKRRDGYNEQFF.

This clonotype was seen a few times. The CDR3 DNA sequence: TGCGCCAGCAGAGGTAGCGGGAGTGTGGAGACCCAGTACTTC. As protein: CASRGSGSVETQYF. The chain joins TRBV5-1 to TRBJ2-5, with 9 positions matching TRBD2. Germline V gives CDR1 SGHRS, CDR2 YFSETQ. The V and J ends lost 5 bases and 5 bases, in that order; junction bases with no gene match: 7. The CDR3 is 14 amino acids.

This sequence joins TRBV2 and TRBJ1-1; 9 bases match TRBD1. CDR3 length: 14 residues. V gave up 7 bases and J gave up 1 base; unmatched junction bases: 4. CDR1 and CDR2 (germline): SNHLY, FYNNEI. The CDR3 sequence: CASIPDRGNTEAFF. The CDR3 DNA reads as TGTGCCAGCATCCCGGACAGGGGGAACACTGAAGCTTTCTTT.

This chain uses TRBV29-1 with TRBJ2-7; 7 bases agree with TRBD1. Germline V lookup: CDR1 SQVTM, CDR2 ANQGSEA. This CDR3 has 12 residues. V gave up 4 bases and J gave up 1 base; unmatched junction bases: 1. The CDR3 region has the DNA TGCAGCGTTGTACAGGGGTCCTACGAGCAGTACTTC. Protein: CSVVQGSYEQYF.

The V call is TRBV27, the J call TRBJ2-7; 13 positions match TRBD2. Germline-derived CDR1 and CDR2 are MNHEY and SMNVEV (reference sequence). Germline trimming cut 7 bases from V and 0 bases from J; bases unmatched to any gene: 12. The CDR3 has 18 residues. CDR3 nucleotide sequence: TGTGCCAGCATGGACCAAACTAGCGGGAGGGGGAGCTCCTACGAGCAGTACTTC. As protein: CASMDQTSGRGSSYEQYF.

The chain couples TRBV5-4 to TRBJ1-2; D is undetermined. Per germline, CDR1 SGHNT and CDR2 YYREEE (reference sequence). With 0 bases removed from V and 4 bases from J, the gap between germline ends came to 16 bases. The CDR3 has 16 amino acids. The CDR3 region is CASSLAGREAIYGYTF. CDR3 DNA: TGTGCCAGCAGCTTGGCCGGTAGGGAGGCTATCTATGGCTACACCTTC. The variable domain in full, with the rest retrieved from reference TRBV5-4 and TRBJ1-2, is ETGVTQSPTHLIKTRGQQVTLRCSSQSGHNTVSWYQQALGQGPQFIFQYYREEENGRGNFPPRFSGLQFPNYSSELNVNALELDDSALYLCASSLAGREAIYGYTFGSGTRLTVV.

The CDR3 sequence: CASSSAGGPRNTGELFF. The CDR3 bases are TGTGCCAGCAGTTCAGCGGGAGGGCCTCGGAACACCGGGGAGCTGTTTTTT. The gene calls are TRBV28 and TRBJ2-2; 10 bases agree with TRBD2. Trimming at V came to 4 bases and at J to 1 base, leaving 6 bases not matched to a gene. This CDR3 has 17 amino acids. From germline, CDR1 is MDHEN and CDR2 SYDVKM.

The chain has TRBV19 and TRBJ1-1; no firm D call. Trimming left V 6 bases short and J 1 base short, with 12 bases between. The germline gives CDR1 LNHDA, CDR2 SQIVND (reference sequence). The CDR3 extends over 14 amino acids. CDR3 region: CASRPLASNTEAFF. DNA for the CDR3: TGTGCCAGTAGGCCCCTCGCGTCGAACACTGAAGCTTTCTTT.

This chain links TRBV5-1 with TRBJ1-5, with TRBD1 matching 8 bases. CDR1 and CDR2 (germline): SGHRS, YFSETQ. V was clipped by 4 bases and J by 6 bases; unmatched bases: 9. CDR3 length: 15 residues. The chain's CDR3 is CASSDGQGMGQPQHF. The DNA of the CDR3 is TGCGCCAGCAGCGACGGACAGGGAATGGGTCAGCCCCAGCATTTT.

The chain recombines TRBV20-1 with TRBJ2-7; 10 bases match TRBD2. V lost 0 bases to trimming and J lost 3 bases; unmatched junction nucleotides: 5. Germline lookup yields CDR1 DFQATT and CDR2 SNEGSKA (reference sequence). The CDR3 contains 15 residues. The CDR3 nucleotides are TGCAGTGCTAGAGATTGGGCTAGCGGGAGCTACGAGCAGTACTTC. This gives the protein CSARDWASGSYEQYF.

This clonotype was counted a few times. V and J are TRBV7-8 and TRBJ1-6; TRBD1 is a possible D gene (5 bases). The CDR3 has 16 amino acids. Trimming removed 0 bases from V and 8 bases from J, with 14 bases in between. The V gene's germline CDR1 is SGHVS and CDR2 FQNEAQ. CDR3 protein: CASSLAAGKGDSPLHF. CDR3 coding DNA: TGTGCCAGCAGCTTAGCGGCAGGGAAAGGGGATTCACCCCTCCACTTT.

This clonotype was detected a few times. CDR3 in amino acids: CASSLSLAGTRDEQFF. The CDR3 DNA sequence: TGTGCCAGCAGCTTATCCCTAGCGGGAACTCGGGATGAGCAGTTCTTC. The V gene is TRBV7-3, the J gene TRBJ2-1, with 9 bases that match TRBD2. In germline, CDR1 is SGHTA, CDR2 FQGTGA. After removal of 2 bases from V and 8 bases from J, the junction contained 10 bases not matched to a gene. The CDR3 runs 16 residues.

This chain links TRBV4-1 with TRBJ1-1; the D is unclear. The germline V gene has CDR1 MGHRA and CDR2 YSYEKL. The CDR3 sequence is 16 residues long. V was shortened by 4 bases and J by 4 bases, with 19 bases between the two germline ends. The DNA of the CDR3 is TGCGCCAGCAGCCGTACCTACGTACGGGGTCCCACTGAAGCTTTCTTT. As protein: CASSRTYVRGPTEAFF.

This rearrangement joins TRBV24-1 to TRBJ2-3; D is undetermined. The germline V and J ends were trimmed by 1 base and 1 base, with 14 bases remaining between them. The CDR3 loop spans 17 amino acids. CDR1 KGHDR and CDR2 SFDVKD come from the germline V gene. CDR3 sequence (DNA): TGTGCCACCAGTGATTTAGTGGCGACATCGGGCACAGATACGCAGTATTTT. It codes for CATSDLVATSGTDTQYF.

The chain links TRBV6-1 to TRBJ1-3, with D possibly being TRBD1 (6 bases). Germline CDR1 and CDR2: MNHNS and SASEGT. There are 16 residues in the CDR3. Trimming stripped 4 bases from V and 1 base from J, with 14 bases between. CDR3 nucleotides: TGTGCCAGCAGTGGCCGCACAGGGAGATCTGGAAACACCATATATTTT. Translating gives CASSGRTGRSGNTIYF.

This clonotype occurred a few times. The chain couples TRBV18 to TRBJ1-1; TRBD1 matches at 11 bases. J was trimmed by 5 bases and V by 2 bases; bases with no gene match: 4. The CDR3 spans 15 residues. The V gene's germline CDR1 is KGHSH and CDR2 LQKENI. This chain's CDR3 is CASSPTDRGRTEAFF. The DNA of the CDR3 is TGTGCCAGCTCACCAACGGACAGGGGGCGGACTGAAGCTTTCTTT.

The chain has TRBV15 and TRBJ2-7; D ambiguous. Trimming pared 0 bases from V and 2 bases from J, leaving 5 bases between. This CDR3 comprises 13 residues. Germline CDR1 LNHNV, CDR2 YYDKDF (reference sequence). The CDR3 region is CATSREVAYEQYF. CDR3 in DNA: TGTGCCACCAGCAGAGAGGTTGCCTACGAGCAGTACTTC.